The source of this T cell receptor beta chain is a study of blood T cell repertoires in COVID-19 (dated by TCRdb to the early 2020s). Broadly, across the study: Collaborator samples came from the United States, Italy and Spain and covered acute and convalescent phases of COVID-19. Samples came from the ongoing ImmuneRACE study (first 160 participants) plus 1,254 subjects from 6 global collaborators. The repertoires were released in a freely available public database intended as a resource for research on the immune response to SARS-CoV-2. The material from the prospective study consisted of cDNA or gDNA derived from T cells, B-cell-depleted T cells, or PBMCs. Nearly every sample came with metadata listing a de-identified subject ID, COVID-19 status, age in years and sex. Deeply sampled blood TCRbeta repertoires from subjects exposed to, actively infected with, or recovered from COVID-19 were included in the dataset. Where HLA class I and class II types were available, the types were taken from metadata supplied by the sample provider, not from assay-based typing. Overall results and qualifications from the work: Clinical and demographic metadata were provided uncurated, with the amount varying by source and participant.

The immunoSEQ Assay, a bias-controlled multiplex PCR, was used to amplify TCRbeta CDR3 regions from genomic DNA. On the authors' methods: The number of nucleated cells in each sample was estimated by amplification of reference gene primers within the assay. To quantify the absolute abundance of each unique TCRbeta CDR3 rearrangement, sequence reads were collapsed and filtered. For each sample, productive Simpson clonality was calculated as the square root of Simpson's diversity index over productive rearrangements. Drawn from immuneACCESS, this table holds only the in-frame rearrangements with V and J called that TCRdb kept. Clones are partly lost; checked studies trace under half to an unresolved V gene and leave the rest unexplained. V and J calls and clone size are those listed in that table; D and trimming were worked out from the DNA. This sample comprises 170,000 or so clones, approximately 85% of them detected only once. 6.2% of the sample belongs to the ten largest clones.

In the prospective study, participants were roughly 18 to 100 years old, resided in about two dozen geographic areas of the United States, and were enrolled through a virtual design. In the prospective study, participants were assigned to cohorts based on the clinical history participants reported in a screening survey and a study questionnaire. ImmuneRACE Cohort 3 recovered participants were defined by two consecutive negative NP/OP PCR tests, healthcare professional clearance, or symptom resolution. In the prospective study, mobile phlebotomists collected whole blood, serum and a nasopharyngeal or oropharyngeal swab from each participant. Participants in the prospective study had the option to provide additional blood draws and questionnaires over a roughly two-month period. Before DNA extraction, blood samples from the prospective study were shipped at room temperature or frozen. Comments on this clone: This receptor's antigen is unknown. No base-level quality is on record; no much larger clone is a single base apart.

The CDR3 spans 17 residues, from the cysteine through the phenylalanine. Here the CDR3 DNA is all that survives: 51 bases in frame from base 1. CDR1 SGHAT and CDR2 FQNNGV are derived from the germline V gene. The V end gives up 1 base and the J end 3 bases, leaving 10 bases in the junction not matched to a gene. The sequenced sample was PBMCs or T cells enriched from blood (not recorded which). The receptor's source is a man in his forties or fifties who had recovered from COVID-19. Here the chain combines TRBV11-2 and TRBJ1-1; a stretch of 8 junction bases matches TRBD1. The nucleotide sequence is given as TGTGCCAGCAGCTTAGTTCAGGGGGCAGTGGAGGACACTGAAGCTTTCTTT. It encodes CASSLVQGAVEDTEAFF.